The 30 T cell receptor beta chains below all came from one sample that was sequenced in a study of T cells in Graves' hyperthyroidism and ophthalmopathy (dated by TCRdb to the late 2010s). Libraries were built with multiplex PCR. The reads were generated on an Illumina HiSeq 2000. The TCR beta CDR3 regions were amplified from RNA transcripts. For the first round of RT-PCR on the TCR CDR3, the HTBI primer set was used together with the Qiagen OneStep RT-PCR kit. TCRdb reanalyzed the raw reads on its own, using fastp at Q25 for trimming and MiXCR for clone calling, and kept in-frame beta chains. A single entry per CDR3 protein holds the most common genes and DNA from its merged rows. In all, the sample holds over 450,000 distinct CDR3 sequences, and approximately 17% of those were seen once. The ten largest clonotypes hold 17% of the sample. Sequencing was performed on blood. These receptors originate from a woman younger than 30 with Graves' ophthalmopathy.

This clonotype was found many times. The J gene is TRBJ2-7, the V gene TRBV28; 12 bases align to TRBD2. The germline CDR1 and CDR2 sequences are MDHEN and SYDVKM. The V gene end was trimmed by 4 bases and the J gene end by 5 bases; junction bases not matched to a gene: 3. The CDR3 extends over 14 amino acids. CDR3 in amino acids: CASSSRLAGDEQYF. CDR3 nucleotides: TGTGCCAGCAGTTCGCGACTAGCGGGAGACGAGCAGTACTTC.

Note on this clonotype: As the CDR3 is not closed by the conserved phenylalanine or tryptophan, this likely results from a read error. The chain has TRBV5-1 and TRBJ2-1, with D maybe TRBD2 (5 bases). V was shortened by 4 bases and J by 7 bases, with 21 bases between the two germline ends. CDR1 SGHRS and CDR2 YFSETQ come from the germline V gene. The CDR3 is 16 residues long. Here the CDR3 reads CASSPPLIRGWNEQFS. CDR3 DNA: TGCGCCAGCAGCCCTCCTCTAATTAGAGGGTGGAATGAGCAGTTCTCC.

The V and J genes are TRBV12-3 or TRBV12-4 and TRBJ1-3; TRBD1 agrees at 7 bases. This CDR3 has 15 amino acids. The trim removed 6 bases at V and 2 bases at J, leaving 7 bases unmatched. This CDR3 reads CASSLDRSAGNTIYF. CDR3 nucleotide sequence: TGTGCCAGCAGCTTGGACAGGAGCGCTGGAAACACCATATATTTT.

V and J are TRBV4-1 and TRBJ1-5; 7 bases are a match to TRBD1. There are 13 residues in the CDR3. Trimming at V came to 8 bases and at J to 5 bases, leaving 6 bases not matched to a gene. CDR1 is MGHRA, CDR2 YSYEKL, per germline. CDR3 in DNA: TGCGCCAGCGGGAACACAGGGGATCAGCCCCAGCATTTT. The encoded protein is CASGNTGDQPQHF.

In this sample, this clonotype turned up many times. J is TRBJ1-1 and V is TRBV5-6; D ambiguous. CDR1 SGHDT and CDR2 YYEEEE come from the germline V gene. V lost 0 bases to trimming and J lost 0 bases, with 9 bases between them. The CDR3 has 15 residues. This CDR3 is CASSLEFGLNTEAFF. In DNA form, the CDR3 reads TGTGCCAGCAGCTTGGAGTTCGGATTGAACACTGAAGCTTTCTTT.

The table lists this clonotype with many counts. The genes are TRBV18 and TRBJ1-3; D unresolved. Germline V gene data show CDR1 as KGHSH and CDR2 as LQKENI. Trimming pared 2 bases from V and 3 bases from J, leaving 11 bases between. The CDR3 loop spans 15 amino acids. The DNA of the CDR3 is TGTGCCAGCTCACCATCCGGGGAGTATGGAAACACCATATATTTT. It translates to CASSPSGEYGNTIYF.

The sample holds a few counts of this clonotype. The rearrangement joins TRBV30 to TRBJ1-2; D is unclear. The germline gives CDR1 GTSNPN, CDR2 SVGIG (reference sequence). The CDR3 has 13 residues. Trimming removed 3 bases at V and 0 bases at J, with 8 bases between. DNA of the CDR3: TGTGCCTGGAGGGGCCCAGCTAACTATGGCTACACCTTC. Its translation is CAWRGPANYGYTF.

The rearrangement joins TRBV4-2 to TRBJ1-5; D is undetermined. V lost 1 base and J 1 base, leaving 8 bases between the germline ends. The CDR3 is made up of 15 amino acids. In germline, CDR1 is LGHNA, CDR2 YNFKEQ. For the CDR3, the DNA is TGTGCCAGCAGCCAAGGGGCGAACAGCAATCAGCCCCAGCATTTT. Encoded protein: CASSQGANSNQPQHF.

This clonotype came up many times. CDR3 sequence (DNA): TGTGCCAGCAGTGCGGGGGACACCCGCTCCTACGAGCAGTACTTC. Translated: CASSAGDTRSYEQYF. The chain joins TRBV6-1 to TRBJ2-7; the D call may be TRBD1 or TRBD2 (6 bases each). Germline lookup yields CDR1 MNHNS and CDR2 SASEGT. V dropped 4 bases and J dropped 0 bases, with 13 bases sitting between them. The CDR3 length is 15 residues.

This clonotype was counted a few times. CDR3 region: CASSFRLAASTDTQYF. CDR3 DNA: TGTGCCAGCAGCTTCCGACTAGCTGCTAGCACAGATACGCAGTATTTT. This chain connects TRBV3-1 to TRBJ2-3; 7 positions agree with TRBD2. The CDR3 covers 16 residues. J was trimmed by 0 bases and V by 5 bases; bases with no gene match: 8. Germline assignment: CDR1 LGHDT and CDR2 YNNKEL (reference sequence).

This clonotype was seen at least ten times. The V and J genes are TRBV7-9 and TRBJ1-2; TRBD1 might be the D (5 bases). CDR1 and CDR2 (germline): SEHNR, FQNEAQ (reference sequence). V was shortened by 1 base and J by 3 bases, with 9 bases between the two germline ends. This CDR3 is 14 amino acids long. The CDR3 DNA reads as TGTGCCAGCAGCTTAGACCGGGACTACTATGGCTACACCTTC. The encoded protein is CASSLDRDYYGYTF.

The chain is built from TRBV30 and TRBJ2-5; TRBD2 matches 12 bases. J was trimmed by 4 bases and V by 4 bases; bases with no gene match: 10. This CDR3 is 16 amino acids long. Germline V gives CDR1 GTSNPN, CDR2 SVGIG (reference sequence). The CDR3 region is CAWTSGGGGVGETQYF. The CDR3 region has the DNA TGTGCCTGGACTAGCGGGGGGGGTGGAGTCGGAGAGACCCAGTACTTC.

This clonotype has more than one count but fewer than ten. The chain carries TRBV28 and TRBJ2-5; either TRBD1 or TRBD2 may supply D (5 bases each). The CDR3 extends over 14 amino acids. Trimming took off 4 bases at V and 4 bases at J, with 13 bases between the two ends. Germline CDR1 and CDR2: MDHEN and SYDVKM. CDR3 nucleotide sequence: TGTGCCAGCAGTTCACCGGGACGTCCAGAGACCCAGTACTTC. Amino acid sequence: CASSSPGRPETQYF.

This clonotype was detected a few times. CDR3 amino acids: CASSLARGFTGGSPGYTF. As DNA, the CDR3 is TGTGCCAGCAGCTTAGCCAGGGGCTTCACAGGGGGCTCTCCGGGCTACACCTTC. The chain employs TRBV7-9 and TRBJ1-2; 9 bases match TRBD1. Germline loops: CDR1 SEHNR, CDR2 FQNEAQ (reference sequence). The CDR3 totals 18 residues. The J segment lost 8 bases and the V segment lost 0 bases, leaving 16 bases of the junction unmatched.

The table lists this clonotype with many counts. The V and J genes are TRBV29-1 and TRBJ2-1; D might be TRBD2 (5 bases). This CDR3 contains 13 residues. Trimming took off 5 bases at V and 2 bases at J, with 10 bases between the two ends. In germline, CDR1 is SQVTM, CDR2 ANQGSEA. The CDR3 DNA reads TGCAGCGTTAGGCTAGCCACCTACAATGAGCAGTTCTTC. It specifies CSVRLATYNEQFF.

This clonotype was picked up many times. The V call is TRBV5-1, the J call TRBJ2-1; D possibly uses TRBD1 or TRBD2 (7 bases each). The ends were cut back, 4 bases at V and 4 bases at J, with 18 bases in the middle. This CDR3 region has 16 residues. The germline V gene encodes CDR1 SGHRS and CDR2 YFSETQ. This CDR3 reads CASSVRGREAYNEQFF. CDR3 nucleotide sequence: TGCGCCAGCAGCGTCAGGGGGAGGGAGGCTTACAATGAGCAGTTCTTC.

Worth noting for this clonotype: A much bigger clone sits one base away, suggesting this may be a read error. The chain combines TRBV6-2 or TRBV6-3 with TRBJ2-7, with D maybe TRBD1 (5 bases). The CDR3 length is 15 residues. Between the trimmed V and J ends, which lost 0 bases and 7 bases, there was a span of 16 bases. The germline V gene encodes CDR1 MNHEY and CDR2 SVGEGT. In nucleotides, the CDR3 is TGTGCCAGCAGTTACTCCCGGATAGGGGATTGGGAGCAGTACTTC. This gives the protein CASSYSRIGDWEQYF.

This clonotype was observed many times. The chain couples TRBV6-2 or TRBV6-3 to TRBJ1-6; TRBD1 matches at 9 bases. The germline V gene encodes CDR1 MNHEY and CDR2 SVGEGT. The CDR3 spans 15 residues. The junction had 3 bases not matched to a gene; V was cut back by 0 bases and J by 9 bases. The CDR3 region has the DNA TGTGCCAGCAGTTACTCGGGGACAGGGTTTTCACCCCTCCACTTT. It encodes CASSYSGTGFSPLHF.

The CDR3: CASSEAGTGGHGELFF. CDR3 bases: TGTGCCAGCAGCGAAGCCGGGACAGGGGGACACGGGGAGCTGTTTTTT. This chain uses TRBV13 with TRBJ2-2; 11 bases agree with TRBD1. Trimming cost V 5 bases and J 7 bases; bases outside gene matches: 9. Germline assignment: CDR1 PRHDT and CDR2 FYEKMQ (reference sequence). This CDR3 has 16 residues.

In its sample, this clonotype was seen many times. The chain recombines TRBV20-1 with TRBJ2-5, with 7 bases aligning to TRBD2. Unmatched junction bases numbered 8, after V lost 4 bases and J lost 3 bases. Per the germline V gene, CDR1 is DFQATT and CDR2 is SNEGSKA (reference sequence). CDR3 length: 14 amino acids. In nucleotides, the CDR3 is TGCAGTGCTACAGGACTAGTCAAGGAAGAGACCCAGTACTTC. Encoded protein: CSATGLVKEETQYF.

The chain is built from TRBV6-1 and TRBJ1-2; D ambiguous. V dropped 7 bases and J dropped 4 bases, with 13 bases sitting between them. Per the germline V gene, CDR1 is MNHNS and CDR2 is SASEGT. This CDR3 comprises 13 residues. The CDR3 loop is CASKLQDFYGYTF. In nucleotides, the CDR3 is TGTGCCAGCAAACTCCAGGACTTCTATGGCTACACCTTC.

This clonotype was counted at least ten times. This chain connects TRBV7-9 to TRBJ2-7; 10 nucleotides line up with TRBD1. V shed 2 bases, J shed 3 bases, and the junction held 10 bases outside the gene matches. The CDR3 covers 17 residues. Germline V gene sequence: CDR1 SEHNR, CDR2 FQNEAQ (reference sequence). CDR3 DNA sequence: TGTGCCAGCAGCTTACTTCCCGGGACAGGGGACCGCTACGAGCAGTACTTC. Translating gives CASSLLPGTGDRYEQYF.

This sequence joins TRBV18 and TRBJ1-4, with 7 bases aligning to TRBD1. This CDR3 contains 16 residues. The junction had 8 bases not matched to a gene; V was cut back by 5 bases and J by 2 bases. The germline V gene encodes CDR1 KGHSH and CDR2 LQKENI. CDR3 amino acids: CASSAGQMKTNEKLFF. CDR3 in DNA: TGTGCCAGCTCAGCGGGACAGATGAAGACTAATGAAAAACTGTTTTTT.

This clonotype was picked up many times. The chain carries TRBV28 and TRBJ1-4; maybe TRBD1 (6 bases). The V gene lost 5 bases and the J gene lost 3 bases, with 13 bases spanning the gap. CDR3 length: 15 residues. CDR1 and CDR2 (germline): MDHEN, SYDVKM. The CDR3 loop is CASSPRGSANEKLFF. As DNA, the CDR3 is TGTGCCAGCAGTCCGAGGGGGAGTGCTAATGAAAAACTGTTTTTT.

At least ten counts were recorded for this clonotype. This rearrangement joins TRBV12-3 or TRBV12-4 to TRBJ1-5, with D unclear. The CDR3 extends over 12 amino acids. Deletions cut 3 bases from V and 6 bases from J, with 6 bases between. CDR3 protein: CASSFVVQPQHF. The CDR3 DNA reads TGTGCCAGCAGTTTCGTGGTTCAGCCCCAGCATTTT.

This chain joins TRBV18 and TRBJ2-7, with unresolved D. V lost 0 bases to trimming and J lost 4 bases, with 10 bases between them. Germline loops: CDR1 KGHSH, CDR2 LQKENI. CDR3 length: 14 residues. Here the CDR3 DNA reads TGTGCCAGCTCACCACCCCCGGGTACTTACGAGCAGTACTTC. This codes for CASSPPPGTYEQYF.

The genes are TRBV7-6 and TRBJ2-7, with D unresolved. CDR3 length: 14 residues. Germline assignment: CDR1 SGHVS and CDR2 FNYEAQ. The germline V and J ends were trimmed by 5 bases and 0 bases, with 11 bases remaining between them. The CDR3 protein is CASSPSRGSYEQYF. The CDR3 DNA follows: TGTGCCAGCAGCCCCAGTCGAGGCTCCTACGAGCAGTACTTC.

This clonotype was recorded a few times. The chain is built from TRBV9 and TRBJ1-3, with D unclear. This CDR3 contains 15 residues. From germline, CDR1 is SGDLS and CDR2 YYNGEE. V was pared by 1 base and J by 1 base, with 9 bases between. Written as DNA, the CDR3 is TGTGCCAGCAGCGTACGTAAAGGGTCTGGAAACACCATATATTTT. Protein: CASSVRKGSGNTIYF.

This clonotype was seen many times. This rearrangement joins TRBV20-1 to TRBJ2-5; 7 positions agree with TRBD2. Per the germline V gene, CDR1 is DFQATT and CDR2 is SNEGSKA (reference sequence). This CDR3 contains 13 residues. V lost 3 bases and J lost 5; bases outside the gene matches: 6. As DNA, the CDR3 is TGCAGTGCTAGGCCACTAGCGAGGGAGACCCAGTACTTC. It yields the protein CSARPLARETQYF.

This clonotype was seen ten or more times. The chain links TRBV3-1 to TRBJ1-4; the match to TRBD1 covers 10 bases. This CDR3 comprises 14 residues. Germline trimming cut 4 bases from V and 6 bases from J; bases unmatched to any gene: 2. CDR1 is LGHDT and CDR2 is YNNKEL in the germline V gene (reference sequence). CDR3 amino acids: CASSRDRGDEKLFF. In DNA, the CDR3 is TGTGCCAGCAGCCGGGACAGGGGTGATGAAAAACTGTTTTTT. Together with reference TRBV3-1 and TRBJ1-4, the CDR3 gives the full variable domain: DTAVSQTPKYLVTQMGNDKSIKCEQNLGHDTMYWYKQDSKKFLKIMFSYNNKELIINETVPNRFSPKSPDKAHLNLHINSLELGDSAVYFCASSRDRGDEKLFFGSGTQLSVL.